The subject of this entry is one T cell receptor (beta chain). Its antigen remains unidentified. The data originate from a study of OX40 agonist ivuxolimab in advanced cancers. On the study more broadly: The study reported partial responses in three patients: one hepatocellular carcinoma, two cutaneous melanoma. Study conclusions and caveats: Clonal expansion was seen in CD4+ and CD8+ blood T cells by week 6 at 0.1 to 3.0 mg/kg.

Produced via immunoSEQ multiplex PCR; TCRdb's table is partial and in-frame only. The sample includes about 50,000 clones, 70% to 80% of them seen just once. People who had autoimmune disease history or systemic immunosuppression were excluded. The sampling schedule covered blood at baseline, cycle 4 day 1, and cycle 7 day 1. The ends were cut back, 5 bases at V and 5 bases at J, with 7 bases in the middle. CDR1 and CDR2 from the germline V gene are DFQATT and SNEGSKA (reference sequence). The CDR3 runs to 11 residues. The J gene is TRBJ2-1, the V gene TRBV20-1, with D unclear. This receptor was identified in an adult with an advanced solid tumor such as melanoma, head and neck, liver or kidney cancer. Sequences were derived from CD4+ or CD8+ T cells sorted from blood, sampled in a trial of the OX40 agonist ivuxolimab. CDR3 DNA: TGCAGTGCTCCTCTCCACAATGAGCAGTTCTTC. Its protein product is CSAPLHNEQFF.